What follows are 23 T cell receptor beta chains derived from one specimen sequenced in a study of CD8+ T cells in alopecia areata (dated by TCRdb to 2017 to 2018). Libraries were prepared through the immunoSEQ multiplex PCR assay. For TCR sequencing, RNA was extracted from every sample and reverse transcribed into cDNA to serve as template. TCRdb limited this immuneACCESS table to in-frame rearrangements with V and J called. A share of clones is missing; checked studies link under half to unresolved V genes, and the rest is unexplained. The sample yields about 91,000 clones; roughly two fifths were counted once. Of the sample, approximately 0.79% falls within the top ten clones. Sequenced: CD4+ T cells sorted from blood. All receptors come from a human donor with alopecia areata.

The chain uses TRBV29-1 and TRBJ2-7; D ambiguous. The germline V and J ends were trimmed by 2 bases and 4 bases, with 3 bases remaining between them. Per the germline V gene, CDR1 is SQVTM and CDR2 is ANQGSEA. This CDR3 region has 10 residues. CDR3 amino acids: CSVELYEQYF. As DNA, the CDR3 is TGCAGCGTTGAATTGTACGAGCAGTACTTC.

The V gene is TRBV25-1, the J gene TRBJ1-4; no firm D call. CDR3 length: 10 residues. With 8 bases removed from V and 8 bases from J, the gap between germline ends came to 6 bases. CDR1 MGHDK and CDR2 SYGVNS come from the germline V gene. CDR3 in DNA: TGTGCCAGCGCAAGAGAAAAACTGTTTTTT. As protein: CASAREKLFF.

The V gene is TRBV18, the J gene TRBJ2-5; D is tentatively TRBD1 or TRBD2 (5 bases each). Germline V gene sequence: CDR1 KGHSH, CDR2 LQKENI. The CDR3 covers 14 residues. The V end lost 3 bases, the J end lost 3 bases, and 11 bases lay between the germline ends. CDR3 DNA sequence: TGTGCCAGCTCACCGCGGGTAGGGGAAGAGACCCAGTACTTC. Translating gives CASSPRVGEETQYF.

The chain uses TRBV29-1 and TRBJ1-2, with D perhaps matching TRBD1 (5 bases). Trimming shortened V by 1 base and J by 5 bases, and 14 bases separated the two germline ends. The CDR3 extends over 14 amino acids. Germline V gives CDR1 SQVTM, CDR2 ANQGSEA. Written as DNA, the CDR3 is TGCAGCGTTGAAGGGAGCGGTCAGGGTTATGGCTACACCTTC. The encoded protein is CSVEGSGQGYGYTF.

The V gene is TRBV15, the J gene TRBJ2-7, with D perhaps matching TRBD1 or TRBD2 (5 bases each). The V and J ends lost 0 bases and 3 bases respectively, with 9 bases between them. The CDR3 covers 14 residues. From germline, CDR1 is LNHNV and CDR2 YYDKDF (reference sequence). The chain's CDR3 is CATSRDNGGYEQYF. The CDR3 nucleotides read TGTGCCACCAGCAGAGATAATGGGGGCTACGAGCAGTACTTC.

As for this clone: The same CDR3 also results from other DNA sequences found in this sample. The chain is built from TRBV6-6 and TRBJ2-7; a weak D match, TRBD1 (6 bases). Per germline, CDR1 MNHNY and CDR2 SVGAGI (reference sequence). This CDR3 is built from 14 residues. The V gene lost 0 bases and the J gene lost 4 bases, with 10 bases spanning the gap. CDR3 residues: CASSYSGQGYEQYF. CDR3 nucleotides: TGTGCCAGCAGTTACTCGGGGCAGGGGTACGAGCAGTACTTC.

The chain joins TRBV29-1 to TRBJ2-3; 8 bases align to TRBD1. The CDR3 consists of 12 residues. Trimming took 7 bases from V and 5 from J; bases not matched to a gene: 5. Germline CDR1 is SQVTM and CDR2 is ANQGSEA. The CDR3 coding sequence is TGCAGCGGTGGACAGGGACAAGATACGCAGTATTTT. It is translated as CSGGQGQDTQYF.

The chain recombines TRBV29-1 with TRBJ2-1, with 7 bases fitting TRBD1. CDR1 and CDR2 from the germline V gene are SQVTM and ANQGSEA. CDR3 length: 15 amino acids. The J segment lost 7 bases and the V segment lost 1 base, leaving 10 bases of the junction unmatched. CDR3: CSVEGLGGVGNEQFF. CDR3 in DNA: TGCAGCGTTGAAGGTTTAGGGGGCGTAGGAAATGAGCAGTTCTTC.

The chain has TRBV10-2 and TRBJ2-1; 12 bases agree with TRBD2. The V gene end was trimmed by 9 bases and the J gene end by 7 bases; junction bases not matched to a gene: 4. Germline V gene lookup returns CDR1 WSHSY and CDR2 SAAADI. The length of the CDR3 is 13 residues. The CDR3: CASRLAGENEQFF. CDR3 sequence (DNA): TGCGCCAGTCGACTAGCGGGAGAGAATGAGCAGTTCTTC.

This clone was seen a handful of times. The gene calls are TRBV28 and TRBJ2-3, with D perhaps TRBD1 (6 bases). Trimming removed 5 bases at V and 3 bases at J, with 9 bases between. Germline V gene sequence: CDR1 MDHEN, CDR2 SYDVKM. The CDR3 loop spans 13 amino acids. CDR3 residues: CASSPRGTDTQYF. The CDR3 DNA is TGTGCCAGCAGTCCCAGGGGAACAGATACGCAGTATTTT.

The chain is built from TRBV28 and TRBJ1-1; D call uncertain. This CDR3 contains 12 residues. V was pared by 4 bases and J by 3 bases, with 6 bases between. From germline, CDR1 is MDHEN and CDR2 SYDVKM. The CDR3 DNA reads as TGTGCCAGCAGTTCCGCGTACACTGAAGCTTTCTTT. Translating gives CASSSAYTEAFF.

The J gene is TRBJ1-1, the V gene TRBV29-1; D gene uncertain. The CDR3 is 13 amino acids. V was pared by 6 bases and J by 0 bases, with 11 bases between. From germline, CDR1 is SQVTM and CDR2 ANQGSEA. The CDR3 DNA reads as TGCAGCGTCCGCGGGTTTTTGAACACTGAAGCTTTCTTT. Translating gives CSVRGFLNTEAFF.

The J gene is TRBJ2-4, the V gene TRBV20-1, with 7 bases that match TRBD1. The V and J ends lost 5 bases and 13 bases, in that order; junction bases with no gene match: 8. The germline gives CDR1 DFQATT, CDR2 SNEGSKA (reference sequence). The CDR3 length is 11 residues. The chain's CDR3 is CSAGTGTVQYF. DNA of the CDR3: TGCAGTGCTGGTACCGGGACAGTCCAGTACTTC.

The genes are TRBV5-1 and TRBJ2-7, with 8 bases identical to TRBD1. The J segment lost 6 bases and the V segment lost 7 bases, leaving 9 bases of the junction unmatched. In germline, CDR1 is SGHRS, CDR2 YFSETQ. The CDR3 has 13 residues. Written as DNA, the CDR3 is TGCGCCAGCGCCAGACAGGGGACGGGCGAGCAGTACTTC. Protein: CASARQGTGEQYF.

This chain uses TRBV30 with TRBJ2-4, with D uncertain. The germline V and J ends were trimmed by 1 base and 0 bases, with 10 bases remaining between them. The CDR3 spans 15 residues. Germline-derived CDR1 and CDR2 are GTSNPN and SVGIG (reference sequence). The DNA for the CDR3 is TGTGCCTGGAGTGGAAAGGCGCTAGCCAAAAACATTCAGTACTTC. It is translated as CAWSGKALAKNIQYF.

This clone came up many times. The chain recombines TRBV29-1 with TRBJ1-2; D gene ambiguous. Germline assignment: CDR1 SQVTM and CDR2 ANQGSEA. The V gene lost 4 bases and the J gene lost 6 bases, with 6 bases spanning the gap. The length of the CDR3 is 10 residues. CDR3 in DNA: TGCAGCGTTGTTAGGGATGGCTACACCTTC. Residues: CSVVRDGYTF.

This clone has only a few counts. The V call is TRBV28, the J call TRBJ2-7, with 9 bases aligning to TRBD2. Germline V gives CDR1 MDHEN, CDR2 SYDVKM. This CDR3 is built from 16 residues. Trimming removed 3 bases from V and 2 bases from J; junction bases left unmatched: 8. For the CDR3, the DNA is TGTGCCAGCAGTTTTGATCTAGCGGGGCTGACCTACGAGCAGTACTTC. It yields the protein CASSFDLAGLTYEQYF. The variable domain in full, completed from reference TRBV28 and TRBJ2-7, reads DVKVTQSSRYLVKRTGEKVFLECVQDMDHENMFWYRQDPGLGLRLIYFSYDVKMKEKGDIPEGYSVSREKKERFSLILESASTNQTSMYLCASSFDLAGLTYEQYFGPGTRLTVT.

This CDR3 reads CASSEGSGGINEQYF. In DNA, the CDR3 is TGTGCCAGCAGTGAAGGGTCGGGGGGTATTAACGAGCAGTACTTC. This rearrangement joins TRBV2 to TRBJ2-7; TRBD2 matches 7 bases. J gave up 5 bases and V 1 base, and 8 bases lay outside the gene matches. Germline CDR1 reads SNHLY; CDR2 reads FYNNEI. The CDR3 totals 15 residues.

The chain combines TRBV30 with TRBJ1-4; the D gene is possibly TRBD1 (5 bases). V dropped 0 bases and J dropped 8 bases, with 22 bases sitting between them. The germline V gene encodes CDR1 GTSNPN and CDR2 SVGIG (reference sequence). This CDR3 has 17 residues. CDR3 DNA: TGTGCCTGGAGTGTCCCAGGACAACAGGCCCTACGGGAAAAACTGTTTTTT. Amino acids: CAWSVPGQQALREKLFF.

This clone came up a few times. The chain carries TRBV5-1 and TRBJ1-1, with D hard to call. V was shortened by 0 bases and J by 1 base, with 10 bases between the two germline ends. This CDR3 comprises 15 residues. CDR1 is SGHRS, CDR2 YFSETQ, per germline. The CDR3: CASSLDGYGNTEAFF. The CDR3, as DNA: TGCGCCAGCAGCTTGGATGGGTATGGGAACACTGAAGCTTTCTTT.

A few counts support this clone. The CDR3 reads CASSPGSGGYNEQFF. The DNA for the CDR3 is TGCGCCAGCAGCCCAGGTAGCGGGGGCTACAATGAGCAGTTCTTC. The V gene is TRBV5-1, the J gene TRBJ2-1; TRBD2 agrees at 9 bases. The CDR3 covers 15 residues. CDR1 is SGHRS, CDR2 YFSETQ, per germline. With 4 bases clipped from V and 3 bases from J, the junction kept 5 bases outside the gene matches.

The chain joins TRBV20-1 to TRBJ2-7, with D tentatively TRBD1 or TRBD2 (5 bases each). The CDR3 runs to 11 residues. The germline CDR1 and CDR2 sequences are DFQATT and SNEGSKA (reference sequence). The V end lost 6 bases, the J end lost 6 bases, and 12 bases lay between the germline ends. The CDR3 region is CSAPLGAEQYF. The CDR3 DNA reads TGCAGTGCCCCACTAGGGGCCGAGCAGTACTTC.

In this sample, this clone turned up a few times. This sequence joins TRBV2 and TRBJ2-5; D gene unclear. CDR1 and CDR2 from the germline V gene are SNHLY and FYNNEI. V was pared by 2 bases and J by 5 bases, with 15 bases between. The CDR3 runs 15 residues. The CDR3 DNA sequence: TGTGCCAGCAGTGAAATATCCGGCCGGTTGGAGACCCAGTACTTC. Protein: CASSEISGRLETQYF.